This TCR beta chain derives from a study of T cell responses to AZD1222 COVID-19 vaccine. Study observations and caveats: Sampled repertoires all dated from after the peak T cell response. Donors, mostly white British, included more females; clonal diversity was possibly underestimated.

Of note for this clone: Its antigen is still unknown.

The CDR3 length is 16 residues. J gave up 4 bases and V 7 bases, and 15 bases lay outside the gene matches. CDR1 is MDHEN and CDR2 is SYDVKM in the germline V gene. The method was immunoSEQ multiplex PCR; TCRdb's version includes in-frame clones alone and lacks a portion of them. The sample records roughly 150,000 clones, about 90% being singletons. The starting material was peripheral blood, obtained 28 days after the second AZD1222 dose. The origin of this receptor is an adult who received the AZD1222 COVID-19 vaccine. The chain has TRBV28 and TRBJ1-2; 7 bases line up with TRBD1. The CDR3 here is CASTLGTAGGGYGYTF. In DNA, the CDR3 is TGTGCCAGCACTCTAGGGACAGCCGGGGGAGGCTATGGCTACACCTTC.